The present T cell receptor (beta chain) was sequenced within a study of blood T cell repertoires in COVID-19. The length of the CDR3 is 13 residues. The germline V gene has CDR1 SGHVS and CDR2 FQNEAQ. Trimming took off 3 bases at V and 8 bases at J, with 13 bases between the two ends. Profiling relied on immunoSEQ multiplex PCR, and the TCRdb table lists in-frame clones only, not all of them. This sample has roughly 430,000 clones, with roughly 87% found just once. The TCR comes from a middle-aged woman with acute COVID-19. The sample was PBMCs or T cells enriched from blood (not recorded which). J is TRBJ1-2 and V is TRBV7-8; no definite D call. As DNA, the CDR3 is TGTGCCAGCAGCTTCAAGCCCTCGGGGGGCTACACCTTC. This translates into CASSFKPSGGYTF.